This TCR beta chain is from a study of technical replicates of blood from a few donors. Sequencing was performed with immunoSEQ multiplex PCR; in TCRdb, only in-frame clones are kept and a portion is missing. The table lists roughly 90,000 clones, about 94% of them singletons. Germline V gene data show CDR1 as SGHTA and CDR2 as FQGNSA. V shed 1 base and J 0 bases; nucleotides not matched to a gene: 4. There are 16 residues in the CDR3. This clonotype was sampled from a human donor in good health. The chain has TRBV7-2 and TRBJ2-7; 9 bases line up with TRBD1. Input material: T cells isolated from PBMCs. The CDR3 loop is CASSLGRDRDSYEQYF. The CDR3 coding sequence is TGTGCCAGCAGCTTAGGGCGGGACAGGGACTCCTACGAGCAGTACTTC.